The next 30 T cell receptor beta chains were all read from a single sample in a study of cytomegalovirus exposure and HLA in healthy donors (dated by TCRdb to 2017 to 2019). Libraries were prepared through the immunoSEQ multiplex PCR assay. TCRdb obtained this table from immuneACCESS and retained in-frame rearrangements with V and J assigned. These tables miss some clones; where compared with another copy, unresolved V genes account for less than half of the shortfall, and the remainder is unexplained. For this sample there are fewer than 150,000 clones; more than 70% appear just once. Approximately 4.9% of the sample rests with the top ten. The sample consisted of PBMCs. The receptors were gathered from a man between 18 and 29 years old in good health and CMV-seronegative.

The chain uses TRBV6-5 and TRBJ2-7; 7 nucleotides match TRBD2. V shed 8 bases, J shed 3 bases, and the junction held 7 bases outside the gene matches. The CDR3 is 13 residues long. CDR1 is MNHEY, CDR2 SVGAGI, per germline. CDR3 coding DNA: TGTGCCAGCTACGGGGGGTGGGGCTACGAGCAGTACTTC. Translating gives CASYGGWGYEQYF.

J is TRBJ2-7 and V is TRBV4-2, with D tentatively TRBD2 (6 bases). Germline CDR1 is LGHNA and CDR2 is YNFKEQ. V was clipped by 4 bases and J by 1 base, with 20 bases between them. The length of the CDR3 is 17 residues. CDR3 amino acids: CASSPLEGGRGSYEQYF. The CDR3, as DNA: TGTGCCAGCAGCCCGCTGGAGGGCGGAAGGGGATCCTACGAGCAGTACTTC.

CDR3 sequence: CASSPYRGSYEQYF. The CDR3 DNA sequence: TGTGCCAGCAGCCCTTACCGGGGCTCCTACGAGCAGTACTTC. This chain connects TRBV13 to TRBJ2-7; perhaps TRBD2 as D (5 bases). The CDR3 is made up of 14 amino acids. The V gene's germline CDR1 is PRHDT and CDR2 FYEKMQ (reference sequence). V was cut by 5 bases and J by 0 bases, with 11 bases left in between.

V and J are TRBV10-3 and TRBJ2-3; 8 nucleotides agree with TRBD2. With V trimmed by 1 base and J by 0 bases, 6 bases remained unmatched. The V gene's germline CDR1 is ENHRY and CDR2 SYGVKD. The CDR3 loop spans 17 amino acids. For the CDR3, the DNA is TGTGCCATCAGTGAGTTTCGTAGCGGGGCTAGCACAGATACGCAGTATTTT. Encoded protein: CAISEFRSGASTDTQYF.

CDR3 sequence: CASSYGRGTEAFF. The CDR3 nucleotides are TGTGCCAGCAGTTACGGGAGGGGCACTGAAGCTTTCTTT. The chain is built from TRBV6-5 and TRBJ1-1, with a weak D call TRBD1 (5 bases). The CDR3 extends over 13 amino acids. V was trimmed by 2 bases and J by 4 bases, leaving 8 bases between them. Germline V gene sequence: CDR1 MNHEY, CDR2 SVGAGI.

The chain employs TRBV6-6 and TRBJ1-5; perhaps TRBD1 as D (5 bases). The CDR3 consists of 15 residues. Germline CDR1 and CDR2: MNHNY and SVGAGI (reference sequence). Trimming took off 0 bases at V and 3 bases at J, with 9 bases between the two ends. For the CDR3, the DNA is TGTGCCAGCAGTTACTCGCAGGGCTCCAATCAGCCCCAGCATTTT. Protein product: CASSYSQGSNQPQHF.

The genes are TRBV6-6 and TRBJ2-7, with TRBD1 matching over 9 bases. V gave up 1 base and J gave up 3 bases; unmatched junction bases: 4. The CDR3 contains 15 residues. The germline CDR1 and CDR2 sequences are MNHNY and SVGAGI (reference sequence). CDR3 protein: CASSYLGTGNYEQYF. In nucleotides, the CDR3 is TGTGCCAGCAGTTACTTAGGGACAGGGAACTACGAGCAGTACTTC.

This clone was observed once. The chain couples TRBV21-1 to TRBJ1-5. TRBV21-1 is a recognized pseudogene. The CDR3 extends over 14 amino acids. The CDR3 bases are TGTGCCAGCAAGCGATGCAGCGACAATCAGCCCCAGCATTTT. This gives the protein CASKRCSDNQPQHF.

This chain uses TRBV9 with TRBJ2-2, with 7 bases matching TRBD1. Germline V gene sequence: CDR1 SGDLS, CDR2 YYNGEE. The V segment lost 3 bases and the J segment 3 bases; nucleotides outside the gene matches: 11. CDR3 length: 17 amino acids. The CDR3 spells CASSGQGQSLYTGELFF. The DNA of the CDR3 is TGTGCCAGCAGCGGACAGGGTCAGTCCCTTTACACCGGGGAGCTGTTTTTT.

The rearrangement links TRBV4-1 to TRBJ1-3, with TRBD1 as a possible D gene (5 bases). The ends were cut back, 1 base at V and 1 base at J, with 8 bases in the middle. Germline assignment: CDR1 MGHRA and CDR2 YSYEKL. The CDR3 extends over 15 amino acids. The CDR3, as DNA: TGCGCCAGCAGCCAAGGATCAGGGTCTGGAAACACCATATATTTT. The encoded protein is CASSQGSGSGNTIYF.

The genes are TRBV11-3 and TRBJ1-1; no firm D call. The germline V gene encodes CDR1 SGHNT and CDR2 YENEEA. The CDR3 spans 13 residues. V gave up 5 bases and J gave up 0 bases, with 7 bases separating them. The DNA for the CDR3 is TGTGCCAGCAGCCCAAACATGAACACTGAAGCTTTCTTT. Its protein is CASSPNMNTEAFF.

J is TRBJ2-1 and V is TRBV29-1, with no clear D. Germline CDR1 is SQVTM and CDR2 is ANQGSEA. CDR3 length: 11 residues. The V gene lost 6 bases and the J gene lost 7 bases, with 10 bases spanning the gap. The CDR3 region is CSVPWRNEQFF. In nucleotides, the CDR3 is TGCAGCGTCCCTTGGCGGAATGAGCAGTTCTTC.

As for this clone: The identical CDR3 is also encoded by other nucleotide sequences in the sample. CDR3: CASSLGGGEQFF. DNA of the CDR3: TGCGCCAGCAGCTTGGGCGGGGGCGAGCAGTTCTTC. This chain connects TRBV5-1 to TRBJ2-1; the D gene is possibly TRBD2 (7 bases). V gave up 0 bases and J gave up 10 bases, with 8 bases separating them. Germline V gene lookup returns CDR1 SGHRS and CDR2 YFSETQ. This CDR3 is 12 amino acids long.

The chain combines TRBV7-2 with TRBJ2-1; TRBD2 matches at 11 bases. The CDR3 covers 15 residues. The V segment lost 7 bases and the J segment 8 bases; nucleotides outside the gene matches: 10. Germline loops: CDR1 SGHTA, CDR2 FQGNSA. The CDR3 nucleotides read TGTGCCAGCACCCCTATAGCGGGGGGGCGAGATGAGCAGTTCTTC. This encodes CASTPIAGGRDEQFF.

The J gene is TRBJ2-3, the V gene TRBV15, with 7 bases lining up with TRBD2. V lost 1 base and J lost 2; bases outside the gene matches: 3. The CDR3 loop spans 15 amino acids. Germline CDR1 reads LNHNV; CDR2 reads YYDKDF (reference sequence). As DNA, the CDR3 is TGTGCCACCAGCAGAGTTAGCGGGCTCACAGATACGCAGTATTTT. Protein sequence: CATSRVSGLTDTQYF.

The chain joins TRBV27 to TRBJ2-1; tentative D call: TRBD2 (5 bases). CDR1 is MNHEY, CDR2 SMNVEV, per germline (reference sequence). The germline V and J ends were trimmed by 5 bases and 0 bases, with 8 bases remaining between them. The CDR3 contains 14 residues. The CDR3 is CASSVGLSYNEQFF. CDR3 DNA: TGTGCCAGCAGTGTAGGACTCTCCTACAATGAGCAGTTCTTC.

This sequence joins TRBV5-6 and TRBJ2-7, with D uncertain. The V end lost 1 base, the J end lost 2 bases, and 10 bases lay between the germline ends. CDR3 size: 14 residues. Germline-derived CDR1 and CDR2 are SGHDT and YYEEEE. The CDR3 DNA reads as TGTGCCAGCAGCTTGAAGAGGTCGACCTACGAGCAGTACTTC. Translated: CASSLKRSTYEQYF.

This sequence joins TRBV5-1 and TRBJ1-6; a possible D gene is TRBD1 (5 bases). The germline V gene has CDR1 SGHRS and CDR2 YFSETQ. V was clipped by 7 bases and J by 6 bases, with 11 bases between them. The CDR3 has 13 amino acids. The CDR3 coding sequence is TGCGCCAGCGACGGGGGGGGTAATTCACCCCTCCACTTT. Translation: CASDGGGNSPLHF.

This sequence joins TRBV2 and TRBJ1-1, with D perhaps matching TRBD1 (6 bases). Trimming took 5 bases from V and 4 from J, leaving 14 bases between them. CDR1 and CDR2 (germline): SNHLY, FYNNEI. This CDR3 is built from 14 residues. CDR3 nucleotide sequence: TGTGCCAGCAGTCCGACAGGATGGGGCACTGAAGCTTTCTTT. It codes for CASSPTGWGTEAFF.

In this sample, this clone turned up a few times. The rearrangement joins TRBV30 to TRBJ1-6, with 11 positions matching TRBD1. The CDR3 has 17 amino acids. In germline, CDR1 is GTSNPN, CDR2 SVGIG (reference sequence). Germline trimming cut 2 bases from V and 4 bases from J; bases unmatched to any gene: 7. CDR3 bases: TGTGCCTGGAGTACAGGGACAGGGGGATTTTATAATTCACCCCTCCACTTT. This encodes CAWSTGTGGFYNSPLHF.

V usage is TRBV5-6 and J usage is TRBJ1-2; D remains ambiguous. This CDR3 has 16 amino acids. Germline V gene data show CDR1 as SGHDT and CDR2 as YYEEEE. Trimming removed 4 bases at V and 2 bases at J, with 18 bases between. CDR3 in amino acids: CASSPMVQIMNYGYTF. CDR3 nucleotide sequence: TGTGCCAGCAGCCCGATGGTACAGATCATGAACTATGGCTACACCTTC.

The V gene is TRBV5-4, the J gene TRBJ1-6; 7 bases align to TRBD1. The V gene's germline CDR1 is SGHNT and CDR2 YYREEE (reference sequence). Trimming cost V 9 bases and J 5 bases; bases outside gene matches: 14. The CDR3 is 16 residues long. CDR3 loop: CATGFQTGSDNSPLHF. In DNA, the CDR3 is TGTGCCACGGGGTTCCAGACAGGGTCTGATAATTCACCCCTCCACTTT.

The chain carries TRBV18 and TRBJ2-7; maybe TRBD1 (5 bases). The CDR3 totals 12 residues. Germline V lookup: CDR1 KGHSH, CDR2 LQKENI. V was cut by 2 bases and J by 5 bases, with 7 bases left in between. In nucleotides, the CDR3 is TGTGCCAGCTCACCATTCAGGGACGAGCAGTACTTC. Translation gives CASSPFRDEQYF.

The V call is TRBV6-1, the J call TRBJ2-5, with 8 bases matching TRBD1. The ends lost 5 bases at V and 5 bases at J; junction bases unmatched: 7. Germline loops: CDR1 MNHNS, CDR2 SASEGT. This CDR3 has 14 amino acids. The CDR3 DNA reads TGTGCCAGCAGTCTGGACAGGGCCGGGGAGACCCAGTACTTC. This sequence encodes CASSLDRAGETQYF.

In this sample, this clone turned up a few times. Additional DNA sequences in this sample encode the identical CDR3. The chain joins TRBV5-1 to TRBJ1-1; 7 bases match TRBD1. Germline CDR1 is SGHRS and CDR2 is YFSETQ. V was clipped by 0 bases and J by 1 base; unmatched bases: 0. This CDR3 spans 14 amino acids. This chain's CDR3 is CASSLAGGNTEAFF. The CDR3 coding sequence is TGCGCCAGCAGCTTGGCAGGGGGGAACACTGAAGCTTTCTTT. Supplemented by reference TRBV5-1 and TRBJ1-1, the full variable domain reads KAGVTQTPRYLIKTRGQQVTLSCSPISGHRSVSWYQQTPGQGLQFLFEYFSETQRNKGNFPGRFSGRQFSNSRSEMNVSTLELGDSALYLCASSLAGGNTEAFFGQGTRLTVV.

The chain carries TRBV28 and TRBJ1-4, with 10 bases aligning to TRBD1. The CDR3 loop spans 16 amino acids. V dropped 1 base and J dropped 8; count of bases not matched to a gene: 7. Per the germline V gene, CDR1 is MDHEN and CDR2 is SYDVKM. The CDR3 DNA is TGTGCCAGCAGTTTATCCGGACAGGGGGAAGCAGAAAAACTGTTTTTT. Protein sequence: CASSLSGQGEAEKLFF.

This rearrangement joins TRBV7-2 to TRBJ2-2; D perhaps matches TRBD2 (6 bases). Deletions cut 5 bases from V and 8 bases from J, with 21 bases between. The CDR3 runs to 16 residues. The germline V gene has CDR1 SGHTA and CDR2 FQGNSA. CDR3 nucleotide sequence: TGTGCCAGCAGCCTTAGGACTACCTCTACCGGGGGGGAGCTGTTTTTT. This codes for CASSLRTTSTGGELFF. Filled out from reference TRBV7-2 and TRBJ2-2, the complete variable domain reads GAGVSQSPSNKVTEKGKDVELRCDPISGHTALYWYRQSLGQGLEFLIYFQGNSAPDKSGLPSDRFSAERTGGSVSTLTIQRTQQEDSAVYLCASSLRTTSTGGELFFGEGSRLTVL.

The chain has TRBV2 and TRBJ1-3; D ambiguous. V shed 4 bases and J shed 2 bases, with 9 bases lying between them. CDR3 length: 14 residues. The germline gives CDR1 SNHLY, CDR2 FYNNEI. CDR3 coding DNA: TGTGCCAGCAGTGTCCAGGCTCCTGGAAACACCATATATTTT. It specifies CASSVQAPGNTIYF.

This chain links TRBV5-1 with TRBJ2-7; 7 nucleotides match TRBD1. The germline gives CDR1 SGHRS, CDR2 YFSETQ. Trimming cost V 4 bases and J 0 bases; bases outside gene matches: 4. The CDR3 is made up of 14 amino acids. CDR3 bases: TGCGCCAGCAGCACGACAGGGACCTCCTACGAGCAGTACTTC. It codes for CASSTTGTSYEQYF.

The chain employs TRBV28 and TRBJ2-2; D is unresolved. Trimming took 10 bases from V and 1 from J, leaving 13 bases between them. This CDR3 spans 14 amino acids. Germline CDR1 and CDR2: MDHEN and SYDVKM. The CDR3 here is CATIVAGNTGELFF. The DNA for the CDR3 is TGTGCCACCATCGTGGCAGGGAACACCGGGGAGCTGTTTTTT. Full variable domain (remainder filled in from reference TRBV28 and TRBJ2-2): DVKVTQSSRYLVKRTGEKVFLECVQDMDHENMFWYRQDPGLGLRLIYFSYDVKMKEKGDIPEGYSVSREKKERFSLILESASTNQTSMYLCATIVAGNTGELFFGEGSRLTVL.